The T cell receptor (beta chain) under discussion was sequenced for a study of T cells after yellow fever vaccination. Overall study: The fractions with low cell numbers were processed using SMART-Seq v4 Ultra Low Input. Findings and limits, study-wide: A weaker secondary response peaked on day 5, the primary on day 15.

Production of TCR cDNA was by 5'RACE template switching, which also added a universal primer site and UMIs. TCRdb passed the 5' RACE reads through MiXCR, listing each CDR3 protein once. The sample holds about 160,000 distinct CDR3 sequences; around 7.2% are singletons and the top ten take roughly 2.5%. From germline, CDR1 is SGHTA and CDR2 FQGTGA. The CDR3 has 14 residues. Trimming removed 5 bases at V and 3 bases at J, with 13 bases between. In this sample, this clonotype turned up a few times. What it binds is unknown. This sequence joins TRBV7-3 and TRBJ2-5; D might be TRBD2 (7 bases). The sequenced sample was CD4+ T cells sorted from PBMCs, obtained 5 to 6 days after the first yellow fever vaccination. This receptor was taken from a man between 18 and 35 years old who received the YFV17D yellow fever vaccine. The CDR3: CASSTQGREETQYF. CDR3 nucleotide sequence: TGTGCCAGCAGCACCCAGGGGAGGGAAGAGACCCAGTACTTC.